This TCR beta chain came from a study of regulatory T cells in long-lasting Graves disease. The study, taken as a whole, reports: Comparison showed that persistent patients shared more public clonotypes (over 2,500) than new patients (about 880).

Per the germline V gene, CDR1 is SGHRS and CDR2 is YFSETQ. Trimming cost V 4 bases and J 4 bases; bases outside gene matches: 7. CDR3 length equals 14 residues. Libraries of TCR beta came from iRepertoire HTBI primers plus Arm-PCR of CDR3 regions. How the authors handled the data: Identified across the samples were over 50 TRBV segments and over 11 TRBJ segments. TCRdb recomputed calls from the multiplex PCR reads with MiXCR, one row per CDR3 protein. Here the V and J calls rest on TCRdb's processing, not on the authors' analysis. The data hold 390,000 or so distinct CDR3 sequences, with 23% observed a single time. This clonotype turned up a few times. The antigen is not known. The time point is: persistent/refractory GD, antithyroid drugs over 5 years with positive TRAb. TCR sequences were obtained from RNA taken from PBMCs.

Sequenced here: peripheral blood mononuclear cells (PBMCs), sampled when the disease was refractory, from a patient treated with antithyroid drugs. The chain is built from TRBV5-1 and TRBJ2-7; 8 bases are a match to TRBD2. The clonotype originates from a woman aged 40 to 50 with Graves disease. CDR3 DNA: TGCGCCAGCAGCCAGGTAGCGGGAAGATACGAGCAGTACTTC. Amino acid sequence: CASSQVAGRYEQYF.